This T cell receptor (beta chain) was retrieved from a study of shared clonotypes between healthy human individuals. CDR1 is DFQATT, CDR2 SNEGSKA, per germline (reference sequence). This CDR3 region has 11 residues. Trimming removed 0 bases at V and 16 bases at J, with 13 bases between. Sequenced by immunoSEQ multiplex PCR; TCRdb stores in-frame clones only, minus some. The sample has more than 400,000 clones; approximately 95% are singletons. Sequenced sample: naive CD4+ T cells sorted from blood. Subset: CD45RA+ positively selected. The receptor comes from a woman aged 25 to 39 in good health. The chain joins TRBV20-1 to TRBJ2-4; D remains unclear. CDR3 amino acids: CSARDPGRLYF. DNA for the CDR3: TGCAGTGCTAGAGATCCCGGCCGCTTATACTTC.